This T cell receptor beta chain was recorded in a study of T cells in Graves' hyperthyroidism and ophthalmopathy. Amplification targeted TCR beta CDR3 regions from RNA transcripts. The HTBI primer set was used in a first-round RT-PCR of the TCR CDR3. MiXCR, applied by TCRdb to the multiplex PCR reads, yields one record per CDR3 protein. Counted here are approximately 98,000 distinct CDR3 sequences, roughly 37% occurring once; the ten biggest clones make up roughly 10%. Looked up from germline, CDR1 is SGHAT and CDR2 is FQNNGV. V was pared by 1 base and J by 7 bases, with 14 bases between. The CDR3 length is 14 residues.

This clonotype was sampled from a woman aged 25 to 39 with Graves' hyperthyroidism. Sequenced sample: peripheral blood or thyroid tissue (not recorded which). This chain connects TRBV11-2 to TRBJ2-7; D could derive from TRBD1 or TRBD2 (5 bases each). The CDR3 is CASSLAGTAGEQYF. The DNA for the CDR3 is TGTGCCAGCAGCTTAGCCGGGACCGCAGGGGAGCAGTACTTC. Based on the CDR3 plus reference TRBV11-2 and TRBJ2-7, the full variable domain is EAGVAQSPRYKIIEKRQSVAFWCNPISGHATLYWYQQILGQGPKLLIQFQNNGVVDDSQLPKDRFSAERLKGVDSTLKIQPAKLEDSAVYLCASSLAGTAGEQYFGPGTRLTVT.